Listed below are T cell receptor beta chains from one sample, sequenced in a study of shared clonotypes between healthy human individuals. Method: immunoSEQ multiplex PCR; TCRdb's copy keeps in-frame clones and lacks some. The data hold around 700,000 clones, with 55% to 85% observed a single time. The sample comprised memory CD4+ T cells sorted from blood. Receptors originate from a woman aged 30 to 39 in good health. CDR3s include the opening cysteine and the closing phenylalanine or tryptophan. A D gene is named only where the DNA matches it firmly. Clone size is not always given. Where it is, it says once, few, many or a class for expanded clones.

cdr3_aa	cdr3_nt	d_call	clone_size	v_call	j_call
CASSPFRQNTEAFF	TGTGCCAGCAGCCCTTTCCGACAGAACACTGAAGCTTTCTTT	-	many	TRBV28	TRBJ1-1
CASRGQGFGQPQHF	TGTGCCAGCAGGGGACAGGGGTTCGGGCAGCCCCAGCATTTT	TRBD1	-	TRBV2	TRBJ1-5
CASSSLTGALNQPQHF	TGTGCCAGCAGCTCATTGACAGGGGCCCTTAATCAGCCCCAGCATTTT	TRBD1	-	TRBV7-9	TRBJ1-5
CASSLTGVSGYTF	TGTGCCAGCAGTTTAACAGGGGTGTCTGGCTACACCTTC	TRBD1	-	TRBV28	TRBJ1-2
CASSYDRGSF	TGTGCCAGCAGTTACGACAGGGGATCTTTT	TRBD1	-	TRBV6-7	TRBJ1-3
CASTSIDPTTDTQYF	TGTGCCAGCACCTCCATCGATCCCACTACAGATACGCAGTATTTT	-	-	TRBV7-9	TRBJ2-3
CASSPMGLSPPDTQYF	TGTGCCAGCAGCCCAATGGGACTTTCCCCCCCCGATACGCAGTATTTT	-	-	TRBV7-3	TRBJ2-3
CASRGLASNTGELFF	TGTGCCAGCAGGGGACTAGCGTCGAACACCGGGGAGCTGTTTTTT	TRBD2	-	TRBV27	TRBJ2-2
CASSEEGRMNTEAFF	TGTGCCAGCAGCGAGGAGGGACGGATGAACACTGAAGCTTTCTTT	-	-	TRBV9	TRBJ1-1
CASSVGLAASYEQYF	TGTGCCAGCAGCGTAGGACTAGCGGCCTCCTACGAGCAGTACTTC	TRBD2	-	TRBV9	TRBJ2-7
CASSSKGLGAHQPQHF	TGTGCCAGCAGTTCAAAGGGGTTGGGGGCGCATCAGCCCCAGCATTTT	-	-	TRBV28	TRBJ1-5
CASSEYEGLADQYF	TGTGCCAGCAGTGAATATGAGGGACTAGCGGATCAGTATTTT	TRBD2	many	TRBV25-1	TRBJ2-3
CATRTGPHSGANVLTF	TGTGCCACCCGGACAGGTCCTCACTCTGGGGCCAACGTCCTGACTTTC	TRBD1	few	TRBV28	TRBJ2-6
CASRTNSGTPSNYGYTF	TGTGCCAGCAGGACCAACTCCGGGACACCTAGTAACTATGGCTACACCTTC	-	-	TRBV27	TRBJ1-2
CASSLLDLTETQYF	TGTGCCAGCAGCTTGCTGGACTTAACTGAGACCCAGTACTTC	-	-	TRBV5-6	TRBJ2-5
CASSPSAGANVLTF	TGCGCCAGCAGTCCTAGCGCTGGGGCCAACGTCCTGACTTTC	-	once	TRBV10-1	TRBJ2-6
CASSFGARNEQYF	TGTGCCAGCAGCTTCGGGGCTCGCAACGAGCAGTACTTC	-	-	TRBV11-2	TRBJ2-7
CASSEPGEGNEQFF	TGTGCCAGCAGTGAACCGGGAGAGGGCAATGAGCAGTTCTTC	-	-	TRBV6-1	TRBJ2-1
CASSIVGTGIKTQYF	TGTGCCAGTAGTATAGTCGGGACAGGGATAAAGACCCAGTACTTC	TRBD1	-	TRBV19	TRBJ2-5
CASSLSIGPSANYGYTF	TGTGCCAGCAGTTTATCGATCGGCCCATCCGCTAACTATGGCTACACCTTC	-	-	TRBV27	TRBJ1-2
CASSTRQAGSGANVLTF	TGTGCCAGCAGCACCCGACAGGCGGGCTCTGGGGCCAACGTCCTGACTTTC	-	-	TRBV9	TRBJ2-6
CASIPQGSTNYGYTF	TGTGCCAGCATTCCCCAAGGATCCACTAACTATGGCTACACCTTC	-	-	TRBV28	TRBJ1-2
CASSQKQGARTGELFF	TGTGCCAGCAGCCAAAAACAGGGGGCGCGCACCGGGGAGCTGTTTTTT	TRBD1	-	TRBV4-2	TRBJ2-2
CASSWGRTHPYYNEQFF	TGTGCCAGCAGCTGGGGACGAACCCATCCCTATTACAATGAGCAGTTCTTC	-	-	TRBV11-2	TRBJ2-1
CASSSQGNTIYF	TGTGCCAGCAGTTCGCAGGGGAACACCATATATTTT	-	-	TRBV6-5	TRBJ1-3
CASSKGQGAKHIDGYTF	TGTGCCAGCAGCAAGGGGCAGGGGGCGAAGCATATAGATGGCTACACCTTC	TRBD1	-	TRBV9	TRBJ1-2
CASTASSGNYEQYF	TGTGCCAGCACCGCCTCTAGCGGAAACTACGAGCAGTACTTC	TRBD2	-	TRBV27	TRBJ2-7
CASPKGSWANTEAFF	TGTGCCAGCCCCAAGGGTAGTTGGGCGAACACTGAAGCTTTCTTT	-	-	TRBV6-1	TRBJ1-1
CASSVLAGEAGELFF	TGTGCCAGCAGCGTACTAGCGGGAGAGGCCGGGGAGCTGTTTTTT	TRBD2	-	TRBV7-9	TRBJ2-2
CASSKSRQLNTGELFF	TGCGCCAGCAGCAAGTCGCGGCAGTTGAACACCGGGGAGCTGTTTTTT	-	-	TRBV5-1	TRBJ2-2
CASSLDRNNEKLFF	TGTGCCAGCAGCCTCGACAGGAATAATGAAAAACTGTTTTTT	-	-	TRBV11-1	TRBJ1-4
CASSPLGSRDRDQPQHF	TGTGCCAGCAGTCCCCTGGGTAGCCGGGACAGGGACCAGCCCCAGCATTTT	TRBD1	once	TRBV28	TRBJ1-5
CASSNQGPNEKLFF	TGTGCCAGCAGTAATCAAGGGCCTAATGAAAAACTGTTTTTT	-	-	TRBV6-5	TRBJ1-4
CATSRDWRANEKLFF	TGTGCCACCAGCAGAGATTGGAGGGCCAATGAAAAACTGTTTTTT	-	-	TRBV15	TRBJ1-4
CASTRRTEAFF	TGTGCCAGCACCAGGAGGACTGAAGCTTTCTTT	-	-	TRBV6-5	TRBJ1-1
CASSEAGRDRAFF	TGTGCCAGCAGTGAAGCGGGGAGGGACAGAGCTTTCTTT	TRBD1	-	TRBV6-1	TRBJ1-1
CAWSVWLAREQFF	TGTGCCTGGAGTGTATGGCTAGCGCGTGAGCAGTTCTTC	-	many	TRBV30	TRBJ2-1
CATRAAGTGVGTDTQYF	TGTGCCACCAGAGCCGCCGGGACAGGGGTTGGTACAGATACGCAGTATTTT	TRBD1	-	TRBV15	TRBJ2-3
CASSLLDRVYEQYF	TGTGCCAGCAGTTTACTAGACAGGGTCTACGAGCAGTACTTC	TRBD1	-	TRBV27	TRBJ2-7
CASSFWGRQETQYF	TGTGCCAGCAGTTTCTGGGGGAGACAAGAGACCCAGTACTTC	-	-	TRBV27	TRBJ2-5
CASKEGLSGNTIYF	TGTGCCAGTAAAGAGGGCTTATCTGGAAACACCATATATTTT	-	-	TRBV19	TRBJ1-3
CASSFTREPTDTQYF	TGTGCCAGCAGCTTTACGAGGGAGCCCACAGATACGCAGTATTTT	-	-	TRBV13	TRBJ2-3
CASGIGAYGYGYTF	TGTGCCAGCGGCATCGGGGCTTACGGCTATGGCTACACCTTC	-	-	TRBV27	TRBJ1-2
CASSDSQETQYF	TGCGCCAGCAGCGACAGCCAAGAGACCCAGTACTTC	-	-	TRBV5-1	TRBJ2-5
CASSSSQEPTDTQYF	TGTGCCAGCAGCTCATCCCAGGAGCCGACAGATACGCAGTATTTT	-	-	TRBV6-4	TRBJ2-3
CASRRKTGVSNEKLFF	TGTGCCAGCAGGAGGAAGACAGGGGTGTCTAATGAAAAACTGTTTTTT	TRBD1	-	TRBV28	TRBJ1-4
CASEANTEAFF	TGTGCCAGCGAAGCGAACACTGAAGCTTTCTTT	-	few	TRBV6-1	TRBJ1-1
CASTGGSGRATETQYF	TGTGCCAGCACCGGGGGGAGCGGGAGGGCCACTGAGACCCAGTACTTC	TRBD2	-	TRBV11-2	TRBJ2-5
CASSIRREETQYF	TGCGCCAGCAGCATCCGAAGGGAAGAGACCCAGTACTTC	-	-	TRBV5-1	TRBJ2-5
CASSLDMPDTQYF	TGTGCCAGCAGCTTAGATATGCCCGATACGCAGTATTTT	-	-	TRBV11-2	TRBJ2-3
CASNPGATGTEAFF	TGTGCCAGCAACCCTGGCGCGACGGGCACTGAAGCTTTCTTT	-	many	TRBV6-5	TRBJ1-1